Presented here are 18 T cell receptor beta chains from one specimen sequenced in a study of blood T cells in healthy people across ages. A J-beta primer mix and a sample-barcoded 5' primer were used in a second PCR of roughly 7 to 12 cycles. Each CDR3 protein is one row after TCRdb ran MiXCR on the 5' RACE reads. In the table there are approximately 690,000 distinct CDR3 sequences, approximately 50% of which are singletons. The sequenced sample consisted of blood. The receptors stem from a man between 60 and 75 years old in good health.

This clonotype was seen only a few times. J is TRBJ2-6 and V is TRBV12-3 or TRBV12-4, with D perhaps matching TRBD1 (6 bases). The V end was cut by 3 bases, the J end by 1 base, with 10 bases between. The CDR3 consists of 16 residues. CDR3 residues: CASSFDRFSGANVLTF. As DNA, the CDR3 is TGTGCCAGCAGTTTTGACAGGTTTTCTGGGGCCAACGTCCTGACTTTC.

This clonotype was counted a few times. This chain uses TRBV5-1 with TRBJ2-5; D is perhaps TRBD1 or TRBD2 (5 bases each). Germline V gives CDR1 SGHRS, CDR2 YFSETQ. Trimming took 3 bases from V and 2 from J, leaving 11 bases between them. The CDR3 is made up of 14 amino acids. CDR3: CASSSGRVQETQYF. The DNA of the CDR3 is TGCGCCAGCAGCTCGGGACGGGTGCAAGAGACCCAGTACTTC.

The CDR3 DNA is TGTGCCAGCAGTTTTCGCAGGGGCAATCAGCCCCAGCATTTT. Translation gives CASSFRRGNQPQHF. The chain couples TRBV27 to TRBJ1-5; tentatively, D is TRBD1 (5 bases). The length of the CDR3 is 14 residues. Germline V gene lookup returns CDR1 MNHEY and CDR2 SMNVEV (reference sequence). V was shortened by 3 bases and J by 2 bases, with 8 bases between the two germline ends.

This rearrangement joins TRBV6-1 to TRBJ2-6, with a weak D call TRBD1 (6 bases). The CDR3 has 17 residues. Trimming left V 3 bases short and J 1 base short, with 13 bases between. Looked up from germline, CDR1 is MNHNS and CDR2 is SASEGT. DNA for the CDR3: TGTGCCAGCAGTGACAGGAACAGGGTTTCTGGGGCCAACGTCCTGACTTTC. The encoded protein is CASSDRNRVSGANVLTF.

This clonotype was counted only a few times. The chain employs TRBV3-1 and TRBJ2-1; TRBD2 matches at 10 bases. The ends lost 3 bases at V and 7 bases at J; junction bases unmatched: 6. CDR1 is LGHDT and CDR2 is YNNKEL in the germline V gene (reference sequence). The CDR3 is 15 amino acids. CDR3 loop: CASSHSGGARNEQFF. The CDR3, as DNA: TGTGCCAGCAGCCACAGCGGGGGGGCCAGAAATGAGCAGTTCTTC.

In this sample, this clonotype turned up many times. The chain combines TRBV11-3 with TRBJ2-2; a possible D gene is TRBD1 (5 bases). The germline V gene encodes CDR1 SGHNT and CDR2 YENEEA. Trimming took 5 bases from V and 6 from J, leaving 13 bases between them. This CDR3 region has 14 residues. Here the CDR3 reads CASSLSRASGELFF. The DNA for the CDR3 is TGTGCCAGCAGCCTCTCCAGGGCCTCCGGGGAGCTGTTTTTT.

The genes are TRBV29-1 and TRBJ2-1, with D perhaps TRBD2 (6 bases). V lost 1 base and J 8 bases, leaving 15 bases between the germline ends. The CDR3 has 14 residues. CDR1 is SQVTM and CDR2 is ANQGSEA in the germline V gene. CDR3 loop: CSVEGRDSPHEQFF. The CDR3 nucleotides are TGCAGCGTTGAAGGGCGGGACTCCCCCCATGAGCAGTTCTTC.

This rearrangement joins TRBV7-9 to TRBJ2-1; possibly TRBD1 for D (5 bases). The CDR3 extends over 13 amino acids. Trimming took off 10 bases at V and 4 bases at J, with 14 bases between the two ends. Germline assignment: CDR1 SEHNR and CDR2 FQNEAQ (reference sequence). The DNA for the CDR3 is TGTGCCACCTCCGACAGACCGTACAATGAGCAGTTCTTC. As protein: CATSDRPYNEQFF.

This clonotype showed up just a few times. The chain uses TRBV6-1 and TRBJ2-7, with a weak D call TRBD1 (5 bases). This CDR3 comprises 15 residues. V was pared by 1 base and J by 7 bases, with 17 bases between. CDR1 and CDR2 from the germline V gene are MNHNS and SASEGT. The CDR3 DNA reads TGTGCCAGCAGTGAAGAGGGGTATACCTACAATGAGCAGTACTTC. Translated: CASSEEGYTYNEQYF.

In DNA form, the CDR3 reads TGCGCCAGCAGCTTGTTACACGGCGATAACTATGGCTACACCTTC. This codes for CASSLLHGDNYGYTF. V usage is TRBV5-1 and J usage is TRBJ1-2; no definite D call. This CDR3 comprises 15 residues. Trimming removed 1 base from V and 1 base from J, with 11 bases in between. Germline assignment: CDR1 SGHRS and CDR2 YFSETQ.

The chain combines TRBV19 with TRBJ1-6; no reliable D call. This CDR3 has 13 residues. The germline V and J ends were trimmed by 3 bases and 5 bases, with 5 bases remaining between them. CDR1 is LNHDA and CDR2 is SQIVND in the germline V gene (reference sequence). CDR3 region: CASSIRDNSPLHF. The CDR3, as DNA: TGTGCCAGTAGTATCCGGGATAATTCACCCCTCCACTTT.

As concerns this clonotype: A junction boundary mismatches the germline segment, possibly from a read error. J is TRBJ2-7 and V is TRBV9; D unclear. The CDR3 length is 14 residues. The germline CDR1 and CDR2 sequences are SGDLS and YYNGEE. CDR3 protein: CVSSVGQETYEQYF. CDR3 in DNA: TGTGTCAGCAGCGTAGGGCAGGAGACCTACGAGCAGTACTTC.

The V call is TRBV6-6, the J call TRBJ2-4; TRBD1 matches 9 bases. The J call is uncertain, as TRBJ2-7 better fits the DNA end. CDR3 size: 15 residues. Germline CDR1 and CDR2: MNHNY and SVGAGI (reference sequence). The CDR3 loop is CASRPVGDRAYEQYF. The DNA of the CDR3 is TGTGCCAGCAGGCCTGTTGGGGACAGGGCCTACGAGCAGTACTTC.

V usage is TRBV18 and J usage is TRBJ2-1; D might be TRBD2 (7 bases). The V end was cut by 3 bases, the J end by 9 bases, with 15 bases between. Germline loops: CDR1 KGHSH, CDR2 LQKENI. The CDR3 is 14 residues long. The CDR3 is CASSPGGPSTEQFF. The CDR3 DNA is TGTGCCAGCTCACCGGGGGGGCCGTCAACTGAGCAGTTCTTC.

The chain links TRBV18 to TRBJ2-1, with TRBD2 matching over 13 bases. The trim removed 4 bases at V and 3 bases at J, leaving 15 bases unmatched. From germline, CDR1 is KGHSH and CDR2 LQKENI. The length of the CDR3 is 20 residues. CDR3 region: CASSHSSATSGGHHYNEQFF. For the CDR3, the DNA is TGTGCCAGCTCACATTCTAGCGCGACTAGCGGGGGGCACCACTACAATGAGCAGTTCTTC.

The V call is TRBV6-6, the J call TRBJ2-3, with TRBD1 matching over 7 bases. The trim removed 2 bases at V and 4 bases at J, leaving 6 bases unmatched. From germline, CDR1 is MNHNY and CDR2 SVGAGI (reference sequence). This CDR3 spans 15 amino acids. The DNA of the CDR3 is TGTGCCAGCAGTTACAAGACAGGGAGCTCAGATACGCAGTATTTT. This gives the protein CASSYKTGSSDTQYF.

This clonotype has a handful of counts. The V call is TRBV7-7, the J call TRBJ1-4; no clear D gene. From germline, CDR1 is SSHAT and CDR2 FNYEAQ (reference sequence). The length of the CDR3 is 16 residues. V dropped 5 bases and J dropped 0 bases, with 13 bases sitting between them. CDR3: CASSPHAGATNEKLFF. The CDR3 region has the DNA TGTGCCAGCAGCCCTCACGCCGGAGCAACTAATGAAAAACTGTTTTTT.

The J gene is TRBJ2-5, the V gene TRBV12-3 or TRBV12-4; D is possibly TRBD1 or TRBD2 (6 bases each). The CDR3 extends over 14 amino acids. The V end was cut by 5 bases, the J end by 9 bases, with 19 bases between. CDR3 bases: TGTGCCAGCAGTCAAGGAGGGGGTGTCCCCCCCCAGTACTTC. Residues: CASSQGGGVPPQYF.